Below, one T cell receptor beta chain is given with its context. The RNA input was about 0.45 to 1 ug, and it was reverse transcribed with random hexamers. Amplification of the TCR beta CDR3 was carried out by immunoSEQ multiplex PCR, which spanned a total of 54 Vbeta and 13 Jbeta segments. TCRdb reanalysed the immunoSEQ multiplex PCR reads using MiXCR and keeps one entry per CDR3 protein. The sample shows roughly 200,000 distinct CDR3 sequences, 94% of them seen only once. CDR3 length: 16 residues. Trimming pared 4 bases from V and 2 bases from J, leaving 16 bases between. Per germline, CDR1 SGDLS and CDR2 YYNGEE. The data stem from a study of CD8 T cells in Susac syndrome. The wider study: Patients with Susac syndrome were therapy-naive, taking corticosteroids, with some also receiving intravenous immunoglobulin, or taking intravenous immunoglobulin alone at the time their blood was drawn.

TCR beta sequences were obtained from blood CD8+ and CD4+ T cells. V and J are TRBV9 and TRBJ2-1, with unresolved D. This TCR was sampled from a human donor with Susac syndrome. The sample comprised CD4+ T cells from PBMCs. The CDR3 sequence: CASSPQVTPTYNEQFF. The CDR3, as DNA: TGTGCCAGCAGCCCGCAGGTGACCCCGACCTACAATGAGCAGTTCTTC.